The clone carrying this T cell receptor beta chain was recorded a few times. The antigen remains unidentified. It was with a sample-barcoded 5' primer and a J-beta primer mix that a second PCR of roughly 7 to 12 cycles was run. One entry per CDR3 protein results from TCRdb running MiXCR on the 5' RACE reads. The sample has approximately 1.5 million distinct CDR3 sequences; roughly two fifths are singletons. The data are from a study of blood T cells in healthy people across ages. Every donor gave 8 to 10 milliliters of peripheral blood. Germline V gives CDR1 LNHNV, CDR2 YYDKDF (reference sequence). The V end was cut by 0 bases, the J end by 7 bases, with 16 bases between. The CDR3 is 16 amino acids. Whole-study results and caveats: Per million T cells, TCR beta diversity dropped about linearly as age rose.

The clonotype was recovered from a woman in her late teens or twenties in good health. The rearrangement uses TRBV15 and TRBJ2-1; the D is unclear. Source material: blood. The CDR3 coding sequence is TGTGCCACCAGCAGAGATCTCTCGGGTTTTAGGAATGAGCAGTTCTTC. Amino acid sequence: CATSRDLSGFRNEQFF.